This passage covers 4 T cell receptor beta chains from one sample sequenced in a study of long-term antiretroviral therapy in people with HIV. Runs used v3.0 of the immunoSEQ assay and were done at survey level. The assay was immunoSEQ multiplex PCR, and TCRdb's table has in-frame clones only and misses some. The data contain around 26,000 clones, roughly 88% of them singletons. The sample was unsorted PBMCs, taken 3 years after starting antiretroviral therapy. These receptors were obtained from a man between 45 and 60 years old with HIV.

This chain connects TRBV4-3 to TRBJ1-4, with a tentative D call TRBD1 (5 bases). The CDR3 covers 15 residues. Trimming took off 3 bases at V and 8 bases at J, with 16 bases between the two ends. The germline gives CDR1 LGHNA, CDR2 YSLEER. The CDR3 nucleotides are TGCGCCAGCAGCCACTTCCAGGGTTTTGGGGAAAAACTGTTTTTT. Translating gives CASSHFQGFGEKLFF.

The V call is TRBV7-2, the J call TRBJ2-5; 7 bases align to TRBD2. Trimming at V came to 1 base and at J to 4 bases, leaving 9 bases not matched to a gene. This CDR3 has 16 amino acids. From germline, CDR1 is SGHTA and CDR2 FQGNSA. The CDR3 is CASSLGGGSGGETQYF. The CDR3 region has the DNA TGTGCCAGCAGCTTAGGGGGCGGGAGTGGGGGAGAGACCCAGTACTTC.

The chain links TRBV2 to TRBJ2-1; TRBD2 agrees at 8 bases. CDR3 length: 13 amino acids. Losses at the gene ends were 6 bases for V and 5 bases for J; bases not matched to a gene: 3. Germline lookup yields CDR1 SNHLY and CDR2 FYNNEI. Written as DNA, the CDR3 is TGTGCCAGCAGAGATAGCGGGAACAATGAGCAGTTCTTC. As protein: CASRDSGNNEQFF.

The chain employs TRBV30 and TRBJ2-1; D unresolved. V dropped 0 bases and J dropped 2 bases, with 17 bases sitting between them. The CDR3 has 17 residues. Germline V gene data show CDR1 as GTSNPN and CDR2 as SVGIG (reference sequence). Here the CDR3 reads CAWSVGLPSETYNEQFF. In DNA, the CDR3 is TGTGCCTGGAGTGTAGGATTGCCGTCGGAAACCTACAATGAGCAGTTCTTC.